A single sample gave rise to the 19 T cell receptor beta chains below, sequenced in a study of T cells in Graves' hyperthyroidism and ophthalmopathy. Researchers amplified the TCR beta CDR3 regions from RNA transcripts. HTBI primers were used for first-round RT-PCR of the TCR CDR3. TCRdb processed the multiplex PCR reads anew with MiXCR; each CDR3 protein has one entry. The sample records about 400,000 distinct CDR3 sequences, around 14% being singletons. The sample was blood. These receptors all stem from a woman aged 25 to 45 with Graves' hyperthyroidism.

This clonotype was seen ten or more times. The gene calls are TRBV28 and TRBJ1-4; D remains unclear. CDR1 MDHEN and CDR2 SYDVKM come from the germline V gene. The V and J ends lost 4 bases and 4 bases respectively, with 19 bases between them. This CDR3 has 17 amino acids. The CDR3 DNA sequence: TGTGCCAGCAGTTCGAACCTAGACGGCGGGCGTAATGAAAAACTGTTTTTT. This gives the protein CASSSNLDGGRNEKLFF.

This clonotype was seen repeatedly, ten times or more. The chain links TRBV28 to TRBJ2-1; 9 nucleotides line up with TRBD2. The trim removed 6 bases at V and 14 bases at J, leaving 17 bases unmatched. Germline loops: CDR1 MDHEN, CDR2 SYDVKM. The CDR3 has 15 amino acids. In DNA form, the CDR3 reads TGTGCCAGCAGCCCTGAATCGCGGGAGGGAGACTACGAGTTCTTC. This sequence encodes CASSPESREGDYEFF.

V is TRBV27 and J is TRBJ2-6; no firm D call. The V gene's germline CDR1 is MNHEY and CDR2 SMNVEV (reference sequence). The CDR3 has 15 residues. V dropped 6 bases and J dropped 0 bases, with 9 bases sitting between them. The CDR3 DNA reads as TGTGCCAGCAGGGAACGATCCTCTGGGGCCAACGTCCTGACTTTC. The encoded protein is CASRERSSGANVLTF.

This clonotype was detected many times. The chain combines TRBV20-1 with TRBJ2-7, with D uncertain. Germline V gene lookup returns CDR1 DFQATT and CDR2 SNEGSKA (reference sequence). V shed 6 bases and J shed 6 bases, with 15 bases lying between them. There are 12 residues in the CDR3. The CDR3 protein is CSAQEIPSEQYF. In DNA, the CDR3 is TGCAGTGCCCAAGAAATCCCGAGCGAGCAGTACTTC.

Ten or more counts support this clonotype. This CDR3 is CASSYSTVRNTGELFF. The CDR3 DNA reads TGTGCCAGCAGTTACTCGACAGTAAGGAACACCGGGGAGCTGTTTTTT. The chain is built from TRBV6-5 and TRBJ2-2; D possibly corresponds to TRBD1 (5 bases). From germline, CDR1 is MNHEY and CDR2 SVGAGI. The germline V and J ends were trimmed by 0 bases and 1 base, with 9 bases remaining between them. This CDR3 is 16 amino acids long.

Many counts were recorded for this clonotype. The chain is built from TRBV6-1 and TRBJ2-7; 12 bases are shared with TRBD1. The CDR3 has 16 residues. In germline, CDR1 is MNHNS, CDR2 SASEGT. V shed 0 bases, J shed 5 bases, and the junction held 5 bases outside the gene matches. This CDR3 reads CASSEARGTGGNEQYF. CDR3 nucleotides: TGTGCCAGCAGTGAAGCGAGGGGGACAGGGGGCAACGAGCAGTACTTC.

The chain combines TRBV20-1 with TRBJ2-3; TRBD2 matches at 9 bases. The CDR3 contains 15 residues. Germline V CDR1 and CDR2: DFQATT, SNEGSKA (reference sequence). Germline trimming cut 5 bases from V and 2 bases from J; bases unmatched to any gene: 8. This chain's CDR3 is CSALLLAGNTDTQYF. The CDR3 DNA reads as TGCAGTGCTCTCCTCCTAGCGGGAAACACAGATACGCAGTATTTT.

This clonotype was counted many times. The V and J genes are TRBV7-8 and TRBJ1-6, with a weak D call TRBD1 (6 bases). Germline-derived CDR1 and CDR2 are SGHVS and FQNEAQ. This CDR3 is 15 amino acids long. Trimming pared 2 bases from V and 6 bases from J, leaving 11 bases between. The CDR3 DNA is TGTGCCAGCAGCTTAATAAGGACAGCTAATTCACCCCTCCACTTT. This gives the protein CASSLIRTANSPLHF. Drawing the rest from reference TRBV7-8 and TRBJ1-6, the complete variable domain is GAGVSQSPRYKVAKRGQDVALRCDPISGHVSLFWYQQALGQGPEFLTYFQNEAQLDKSGLPSDRFFAERPEGSVSTLKIQRTQQEDSAVYLCASSLIRTANSPLHFGNGTRLTVT.

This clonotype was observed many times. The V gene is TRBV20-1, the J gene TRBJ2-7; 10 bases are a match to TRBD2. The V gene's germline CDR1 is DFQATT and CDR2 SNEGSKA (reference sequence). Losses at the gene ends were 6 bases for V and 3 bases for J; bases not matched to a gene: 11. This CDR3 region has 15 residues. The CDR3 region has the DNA TGCAGTGCACCTACCGGGACTAGCGTGGGCTACGAGCAGTACTTC. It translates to CSAPTGTSVGYEQYF.

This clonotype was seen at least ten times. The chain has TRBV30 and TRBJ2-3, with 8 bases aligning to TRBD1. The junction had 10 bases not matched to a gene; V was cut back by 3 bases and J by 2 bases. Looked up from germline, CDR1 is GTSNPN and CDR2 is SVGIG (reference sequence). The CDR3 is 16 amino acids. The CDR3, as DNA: TGTGCCTGGAGGCAAGGGGACAGGTTCTCCACAGATACGCAGTATTTT. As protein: CAWRQGDRFSTDTQYF. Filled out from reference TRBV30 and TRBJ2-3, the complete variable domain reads SQTIHQWPATLVQPVGSPLSLECTVEGTSNPNLYWYRQAAGRGLQLLFYSVGIGQISSEVPQNLSASRPQDRQFILSSKKLLLSDSGFYLCAWRQGDRFSTDTQYFGPGTRLTVL.

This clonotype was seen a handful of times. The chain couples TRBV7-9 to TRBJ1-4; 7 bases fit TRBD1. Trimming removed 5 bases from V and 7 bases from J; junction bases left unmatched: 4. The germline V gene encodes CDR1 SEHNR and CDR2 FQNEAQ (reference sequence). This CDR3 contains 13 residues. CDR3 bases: TGTGCCAGCAGCGACAGGGTGGGTGAAAAACTGTTTTTT. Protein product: CASSDRVGEKLFF.

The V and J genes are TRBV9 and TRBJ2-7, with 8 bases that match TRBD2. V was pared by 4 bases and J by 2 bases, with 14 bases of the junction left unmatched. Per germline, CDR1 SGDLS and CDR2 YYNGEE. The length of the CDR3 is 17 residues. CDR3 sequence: CASSPRGAGRDPYEQYF. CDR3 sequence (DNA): TGTGCCAGCAGCCCCAGAGGGGCCGGGAGGGATCCCTACGAGCAGTACTTC.

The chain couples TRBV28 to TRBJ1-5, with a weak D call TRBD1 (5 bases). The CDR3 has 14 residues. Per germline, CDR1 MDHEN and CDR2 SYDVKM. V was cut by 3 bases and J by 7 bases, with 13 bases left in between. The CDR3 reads CASSLLQGVQPQHF. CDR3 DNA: TGTGCCAGCAGTTTGCTCCAGGGAGTGCAGCCCCAGCATTTT.

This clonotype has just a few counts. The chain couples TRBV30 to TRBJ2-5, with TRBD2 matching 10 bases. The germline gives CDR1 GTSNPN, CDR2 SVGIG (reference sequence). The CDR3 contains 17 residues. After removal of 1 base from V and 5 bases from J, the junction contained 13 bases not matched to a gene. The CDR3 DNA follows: TGTGCCTGGAGTGCGCTCCCCACTAGCGGGAAAAGGGAGACCCAGTACTTC. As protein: CAWSALPTSGKRETQYF.

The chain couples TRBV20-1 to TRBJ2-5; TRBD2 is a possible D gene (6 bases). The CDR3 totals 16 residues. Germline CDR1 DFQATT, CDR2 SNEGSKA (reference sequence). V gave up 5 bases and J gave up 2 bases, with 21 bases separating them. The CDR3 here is CSAPKTGISGQETQYF. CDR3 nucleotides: TGCAGTGCTCCAAAAACCGGGATTAGCGGACAAGAGACCCAGTACTTC.

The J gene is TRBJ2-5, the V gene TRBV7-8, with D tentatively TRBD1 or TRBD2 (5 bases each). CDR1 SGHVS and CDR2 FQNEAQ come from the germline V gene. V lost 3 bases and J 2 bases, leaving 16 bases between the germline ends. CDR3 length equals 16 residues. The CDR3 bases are TGTGCCAGCAGCTTTACTCCCACCGGGACGCAAGAGACCCAGTACTTC. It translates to CASSFTPTGTQETQYF.

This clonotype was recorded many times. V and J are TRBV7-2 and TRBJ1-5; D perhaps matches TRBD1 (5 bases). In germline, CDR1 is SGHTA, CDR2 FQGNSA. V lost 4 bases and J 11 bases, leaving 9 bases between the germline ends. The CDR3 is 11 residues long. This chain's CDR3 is CASSSGTSQHF. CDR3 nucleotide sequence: TGTGCCAGCAGCTCCGGGACCTCCCAGCATTTT.

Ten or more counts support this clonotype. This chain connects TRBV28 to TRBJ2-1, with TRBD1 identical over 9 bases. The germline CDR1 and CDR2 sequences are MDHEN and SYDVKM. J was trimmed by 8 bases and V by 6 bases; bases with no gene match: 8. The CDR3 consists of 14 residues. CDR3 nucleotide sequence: TGTGCCAGCAGCAATACCGGGACAGGGTATGAGCAGTTCTTC. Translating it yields CASSNTGTGYEQFF.

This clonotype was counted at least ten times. CDR3 DNA: TGCAGTGCTAGGGACGGTAACACCGGGGAGCTGTTTTTT. It translates to CSARDGNTGELFF. J is TRBJ2-2 and V is TRBV20-1; D unresolved. V lost 3 bases to trimming and J lost 2 bases, with 7 bases between them. CDR3 size: 13 residues. The V gene's germline CDR1 is DFQATT and CDR2 SNEGSKA (reference sequence).